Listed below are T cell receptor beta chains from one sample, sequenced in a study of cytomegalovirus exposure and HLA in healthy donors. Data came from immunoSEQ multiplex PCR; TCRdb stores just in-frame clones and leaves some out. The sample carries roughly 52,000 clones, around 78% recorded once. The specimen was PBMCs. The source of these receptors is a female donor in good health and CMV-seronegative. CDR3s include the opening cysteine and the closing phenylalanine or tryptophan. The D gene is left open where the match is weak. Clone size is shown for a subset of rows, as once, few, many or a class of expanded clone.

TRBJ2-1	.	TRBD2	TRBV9	CASSVYAGGNNEQFF	TGTGCCAGCAGCGTCTATGCGGGGGGCAACAATGAGCAGTTCTTC
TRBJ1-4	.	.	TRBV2	CASSELTGIRGEKLFF	TGTGCCAGCAGTGAACTTACCGGGATTCGGGGTGAAAAACTGTTTTTT
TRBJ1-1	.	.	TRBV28	CASSTKWTEAFF	TGTGCCAGCAGTACTAAGTGGACTGAAGCTTTCTTT
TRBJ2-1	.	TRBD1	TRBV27	CASVRGLEQFF	TGTGCCAGTGTCAGGGGGCTCGAGCAGTTCTTC
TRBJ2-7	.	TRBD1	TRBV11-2	CASSSGQTYEQYF	TGTGCCAGCAGCTCGGGACAGACCTACGAGCAGTACTTC
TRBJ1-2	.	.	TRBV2	CASSEAQRDRNYGYTF	TGTGCCAGCAGTGAGGCACAGAGAGACCGTAACTATGGCTACACCTTC
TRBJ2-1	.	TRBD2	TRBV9	CASSVDGGSSEQFF	TGTGCCAGCAGCGTAGACGGGGGGTCGAGTGAGCAGTTCTTC
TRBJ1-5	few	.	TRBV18	CASSRGDPGVQPQHF	TGTGCCAGCTCCCGGGGGGACCCGGGGGTTCAGCCCCAGCATTTT
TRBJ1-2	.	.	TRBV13	CASSRIQGSSSYGYTF	TGTGCCAGCAGCCGAATACAGGGATCAAGCAGCTATGGCTACACCTTC
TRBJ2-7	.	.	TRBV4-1	CASSQPQGRSYEQYF	TGCGCCAGCAGCCAACCTCAGGGGAGAAGCTACGAGCAGTACTTC
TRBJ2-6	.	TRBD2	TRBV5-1	CASRASGGSGANVLTF	TGCGCCAGCAGGGCTAGCGGGGGCTCTGGGGCCAACGTCCTGACTTTC
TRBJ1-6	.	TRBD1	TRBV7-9	CASSSHRDRDYNSPLHF	TGTGCCAGCAGCTCGCACCGGGACAGAGATTATAATTCACCCCTCCACTTT
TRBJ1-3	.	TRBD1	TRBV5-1	CASSLSGGRAGNTIYF	TGCGCCAGCAGCTTGTCAGGGGGCAGGGCTGGAAACACCATATATTTT
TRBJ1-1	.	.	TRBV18	CASSLRGDTEAFF	TGTGCCAGCTCACTCAGGGGTGACACTGAAGCTTTCTTT
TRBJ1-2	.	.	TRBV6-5	CASSSVGEGGYTF	TGTGCCAGCAGTTCCGTGGGCGAGGGTGGCTACACCTTC
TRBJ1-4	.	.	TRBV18	CASSPGGGPTEKLFF	TGTGCCAGCTCACCGGGGGGAGGTCCCACTGAAAAACTGTTTTTT
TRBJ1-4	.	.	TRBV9	CASSVEGDFEKLFF	TGTGCCAGCAGCGTAGAAGGTGACTTTGAAAAACTGTTTTTT
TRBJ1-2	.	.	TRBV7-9	CASRAEGGFYGYTF	TGTGCCAGCCGAGCGGAAGGAGGCTTCTATGGCTACACCTTC